This T cell receptor (beta chain) was obtained from a study of control samples from healthy donors and cancer patients. Assay used: immunoSEQ multiplex PCR; TCRdb lists only in-frame clones, some missing. Of around 150,000 clones listed, approximately 94% are singletons. Per the germline V gene, CDR1 is SGHAT and CDR2 is FQDESV (reference sequence). The ends were cut back, 6 bases at V and 0 bases at J, with 8 bases in the middle. The CDR3 totals 13 residues. The sample taken for sequencing was blood. The clonotype was recovered from a woman aged 40 to 55 in good health. The chain carries TRBV11-1 and TRBJ1-1; D gene uncertain. This chain's CDR3 is CASSKDMNTEAFF. As DNA, the CDR3 is TGTGCCAGCAGTAAAGATATGAACACTGAAGCTTTCTTT.